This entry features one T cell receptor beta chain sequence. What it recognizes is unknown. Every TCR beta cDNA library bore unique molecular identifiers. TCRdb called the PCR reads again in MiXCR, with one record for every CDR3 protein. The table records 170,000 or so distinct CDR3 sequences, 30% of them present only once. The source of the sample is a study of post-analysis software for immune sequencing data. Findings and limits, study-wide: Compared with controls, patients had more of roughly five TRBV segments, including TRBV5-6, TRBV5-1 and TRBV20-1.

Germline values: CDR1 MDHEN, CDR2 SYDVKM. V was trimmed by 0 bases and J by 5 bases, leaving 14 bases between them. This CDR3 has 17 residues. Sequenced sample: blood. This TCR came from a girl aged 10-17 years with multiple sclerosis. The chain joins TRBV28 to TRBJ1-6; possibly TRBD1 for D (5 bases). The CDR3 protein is CASSLWTQGGNNSPLHF. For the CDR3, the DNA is TGTGCCAGCAGTTTATGGACCCAGGGCGGAAATAATTCACCCCTCCACTTT.